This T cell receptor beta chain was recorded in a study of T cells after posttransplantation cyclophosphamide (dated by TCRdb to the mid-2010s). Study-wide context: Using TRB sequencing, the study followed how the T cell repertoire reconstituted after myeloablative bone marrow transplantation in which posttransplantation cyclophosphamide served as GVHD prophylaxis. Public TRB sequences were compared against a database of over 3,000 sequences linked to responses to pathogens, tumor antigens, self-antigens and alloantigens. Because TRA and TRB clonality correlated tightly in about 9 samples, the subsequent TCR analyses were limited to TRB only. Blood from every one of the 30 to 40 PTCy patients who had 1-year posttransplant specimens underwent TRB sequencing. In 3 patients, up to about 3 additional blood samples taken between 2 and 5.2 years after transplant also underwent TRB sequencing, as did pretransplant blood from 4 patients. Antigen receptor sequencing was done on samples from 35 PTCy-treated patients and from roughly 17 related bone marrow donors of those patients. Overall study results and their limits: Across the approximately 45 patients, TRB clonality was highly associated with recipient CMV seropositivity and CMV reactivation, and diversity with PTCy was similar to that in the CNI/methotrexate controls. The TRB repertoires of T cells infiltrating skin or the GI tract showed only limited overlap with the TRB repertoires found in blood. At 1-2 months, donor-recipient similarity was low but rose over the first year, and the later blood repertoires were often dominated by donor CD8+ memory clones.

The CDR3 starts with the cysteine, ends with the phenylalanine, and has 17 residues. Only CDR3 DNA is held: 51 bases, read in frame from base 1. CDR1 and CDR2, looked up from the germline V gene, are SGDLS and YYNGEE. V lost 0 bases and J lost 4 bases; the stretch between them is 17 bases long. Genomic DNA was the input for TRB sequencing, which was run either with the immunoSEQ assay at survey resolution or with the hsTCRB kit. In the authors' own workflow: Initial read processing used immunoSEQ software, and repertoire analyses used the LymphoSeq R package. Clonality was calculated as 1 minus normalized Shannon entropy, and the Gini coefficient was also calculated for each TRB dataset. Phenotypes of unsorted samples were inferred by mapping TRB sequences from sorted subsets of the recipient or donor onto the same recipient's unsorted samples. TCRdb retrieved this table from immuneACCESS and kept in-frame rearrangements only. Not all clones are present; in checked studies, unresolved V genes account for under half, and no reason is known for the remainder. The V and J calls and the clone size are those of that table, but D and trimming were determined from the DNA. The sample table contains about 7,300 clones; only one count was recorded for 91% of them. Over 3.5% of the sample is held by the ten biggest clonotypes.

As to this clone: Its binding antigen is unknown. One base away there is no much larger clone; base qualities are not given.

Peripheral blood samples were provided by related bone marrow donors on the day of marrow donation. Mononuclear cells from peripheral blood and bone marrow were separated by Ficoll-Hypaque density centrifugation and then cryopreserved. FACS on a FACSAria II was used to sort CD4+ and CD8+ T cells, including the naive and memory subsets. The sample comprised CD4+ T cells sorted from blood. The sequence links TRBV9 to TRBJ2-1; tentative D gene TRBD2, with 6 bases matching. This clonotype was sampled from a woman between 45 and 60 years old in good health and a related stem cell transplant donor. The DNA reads TGTGCCAGCAGCGTAGACGGCCAATGGGGGGTTTACAATGAGCAGTTCTTC. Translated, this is CASSVDGQWGVYNEQFF.